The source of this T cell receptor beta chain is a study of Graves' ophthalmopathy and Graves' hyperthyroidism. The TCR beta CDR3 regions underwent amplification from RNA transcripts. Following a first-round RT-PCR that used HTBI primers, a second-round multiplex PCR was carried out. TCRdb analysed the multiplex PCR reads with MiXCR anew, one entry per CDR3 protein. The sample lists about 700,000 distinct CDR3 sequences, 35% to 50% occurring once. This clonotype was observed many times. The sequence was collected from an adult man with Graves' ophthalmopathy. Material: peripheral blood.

The CDR3 coding sequence is TGCGCCAGCAGCTTCGGACAGGGGGCTAACTATGGCTACACCTTC. Translation: CASSFGQGANYGYTF. The chain couples TRBV5-1 to TRBJ1-2; 10 bases are shared with TRBD1. V lost 2 bases to trimming and J lost 0 bases; unmatched junction nucleotides: 1. CDR1 is SGHRS and CDR2 is YFSETQ in the germline V gene. This CDR3 region has 15 residues.